The 21 T cell receptor beta chains listed next were all sequenced from one sample in a study of shared clonotypes between healthy human individuals. Repertoires were generated with immunoSEQ multiplex PCR, while TCRdb's copy carries only in-frame clones and drops some. Altogether millions of clones are present, 95% being singletons, with the ten largest covering 0.13%. The sample consisted of naive CD4+ T cells sorted from blood. Subset described: CD45RA+ positively selected. The source is a man aged 18 to 29 in good health.

V gene TRBV5-4 combines with J gene TRBJ1-2; no definite D call. The ends were cut back, 4 bases at V and 0 bases at J, with 16 bases in the middle. The germline gives CDR1 SGHNT, CDR2 YYREEE (reference sequence). The CDR3 sequence is 16 residues long. The CDR3 protein is CASSPGGVVSNYGYTF. DNA for the CDR3: TGTGCCAGCAGCCCGGGTGGGGTAGTCTCTAACTATGGCTACACCTTC.

This chain joins TRBV9 and TRBJ2-2; 8 positions match TRBD2. The CDR3 has 16 amino acids. Germline CDR1 SGDLS, CDR2 YYNGEE. J was trimmed by 4 bases and V by 3 bases; bases with no gene match: 8. CDR3 DNA sequence: TGTGCCAGCAGCGGTAGCGGGATATCACGCACCGGGGAGCTGTTTTTT. This codes for CASSGSGISRTGELFF.

The genes are TRBV28 and TRBJ1-4; D might be TRBD1 (6 bases). The length of the CDR3 is 16 residues. V lost 5 bases and J lost 8, with 21 bases in between. The V gene's germline CDR1 is MDHEN and CDR2 SYDVKM. CDR3: CASSPTGTSYPEKLFF. CDR3 DNA sequence: TGTGCCAGCAGTCCTACCGGGACATCTTATCCGGAAAAACTGTTTTTT.

The chain recombines TRBV5-1 with TRBJ2-4; D remains ambiguous. The germline CDR1 and CDR2 sequences are SGHRS and YFSETQ. The CDR3 is 14 amino acids. V was cut by 6 bases and J by 0 bases, with 10 bases left in between. The DNA for the CDR3 is TGCGCCAGCAAAATAGGTCAAGCCAAAAACATTCAGTACTTC. Protein sequence: CASKIGQAKNIQYF.

The chain uses TRBV5-4 and TRBJ2-1; 13 bases are shared with TRBD2. After removal of 3 bases from V and 15 bases from J, the junction contained 12 bases not matched to a gene. This CDR3 has 15 residues. CDR1 is SGHNT and CDR2 is YYREEE in the germline V gene (reference sequence). In nucleotides, the CDR3 is TGTGCCAGCAGCTCGGGATTTGGGACTAGCGGGATAGTGTTCTTC. Translated, it gives CASSSGFGTSGIVFF.

Comments on this clone: The same CDR3 also results from other DNA sequences found in this sample. The gene calls are TRBV5-1 and TRBJ2-5; TRBD1 agrees at 7 bases. V lost 3 bases to trimming and J lost 1 base; unmatched junction nucleotides: 3. The CDR3 runs 14 residues. CDR1 and CDR2 from the germline V gene are SGHRS and YFSETQ. The CDR3 coding sequence is TGCGCCAGCAGCTCTGGGACAGTCCAAGAGACCCAGTACTTC. Its protein is CASSSGTVQETQYF.

This chain connects TRBV12-5 to TRBJ1-6; possibly TRBD1 for D (5 bases). Germline lookup yields CDR1 LGHNT and CDR2 FRNRAP. This CDR3 has 17 amino acids. Between the trimmed V and J ends, which lost 7 bases and 0 bases, there was a span of 16 bases. In DNA form, the CDR3 reads TGTGCTAGTGCCATAGGGCAGGGAAGCTCCTATAATTCACCCCTCCACTTT. This codes for CASAIGQGSSYNSPLHF.

This clone came up once. This sequence joins TRBV6-1 and TRBJ1-6; D remains ambiguous. CDR1 MNHNS and CDR2 SASEGT come from the germline V gene. The V end lost 6 bases, the J end lost 7 bases, and 13 bases lay between the germline ends. The CDR3 covers 14 residues. The DNA of the CDR3 is TGTGCCAGCAGACAAGAGACTGAAAATTCACCCCTCCACTTT. Translating gives CASRQETENSPLHF.

This chain uses TRBV27 with TRBJ2-7; 7 positions agree with TRBD2. The CDR3 contains 14 residues. CDR1 and CDR2 (germline): MNHEY, SMNVEV (reference sequence). Germline trimming cut 3 bases from V and 4 bases from J; bases unmatched to any gene: 6. The DNA for the CDR3 is TGTGCCAGCAGTTTCGCGGGAGTGAGATACGAGCAGTACTTC. Protein sequence: CASSFAGVRYEQYF.

CDR3 sequence: CASSVGDRQQQFF. CDR3 coding DNA: TGTGCCAGCAGCGTAGGGGACAGACAACAGCAGTTCTTC. The chain employs TRBV9 and TRBJ2-1; 7 bases align to TRBD1. Trimming at V came to 0 bases and at J to 11 bases, leaving 5 bases not matched to a gene. CDR3 size: 13 residues. The germline CDR1 and CDR2 sequences are SGDLS and YYNGEE.

The chain combines TRBV25-1 with TRBJ2-7, with D perhaps being TRBD1 or TRBD2 (6 bases each). The CDR3 length is 11 residues. Trimming left V 6 bases short and J 11 bases short, with 14 bases between. Germline lookup yields CDR1 MGHDK and CDR2 SYGVNS. CDR3: CASSRGTYEYF. CDR3 DNA sequence: TGTGCCAGCAGCCGCGGGACATACGAGTACTTC.

V is TRBV5-4 and J is TRBJ2-1; 8 nucleotides match TRBD2. J lost 4 bases, V lost 1 base, and 7 bases had no gene match. From germline, CDR1 is SGHNT and CDR2 YYREEE (reference sequence). CDR3 size: 16 residues. The CDR3 region is CASSLRRSGKYNEQFF. In nucleotides, the CDR3 is TGTGCCAGCAGCTTGCGGCGTAGCGGGAAGTACAATGAGCAGTTCTTC.

J is TRBJ2-3 and V is TRBV4-3; TRBD1 aligns across 8 bases. From germline, CDR1 is LGHNA and CDR2 YSLEER. V gave up 1 base and J gave up 8 bases; unmatched junction bases: 8. This CDR3 is built from 15 residues. CDR3 nucleotide sequence: TGCGCCAGCAGCCAAGTGGACAGGGATCTTGGTACGCAGTATTTT. Its protein is CASSQVDRDLGTQYF.

The chain carries TRBV4-3 and TRBJ2-6; D gene ambiguous. CDR1 is LGHNA and CDR2 is YSLEER in the germline V gene. The germline V and J ends were trimmed by 3 bases and 0 bases, with 9 bases remaining between them. The CDR3 has 16 residues. CDR3 sequence: CASSQAYSSGANVLTF. CDR3 in DNA: TGCGCCAGCAGCCAGGCCTACAGCTCTGGGGCCAACGTCCTGACTTTC.

V usage is TRBV27 and J usage is TRBJ2-7; D is possibly TRBD2 (5 bases). The CDR3 has 13 amino acids. In germline, CDR1 is MNHEY, CDR2 SMNVEV (reference sequence). V lost 10 bases and J 0 bases, leaving 13 bases between the germline ends. The CDR3 DNA reads as TGTGCCATCAGGCGGGTGAACTCCTACGAGCAGTACTTC. This gives the protein CAIRRVNSYEQYF.

The J gene is TRBJ2-7, the V gene TRBV7-2, with TRBD1 matching 9 bases. V lost 5 bases to trimming and J lost 3 bases; unmatched junction nucleotides: 8. Germline V gene data show CDR1 as SGHTA and CDR2 as FQGNSA. The CDR3 covers 15 residues. Here the CDR3 DNA reads TGTGCCAGCAGCGTGGGACAGGGTAGTTTCTACGAGCAGTACTTC. It yields the protein CASSVGQGSFYEQYF.

The V call is TRBV10-1, the J call TRBJ2-7, with D maybe TRBD2 (5 bases). The CDR3 spans 14 residues. The germline V and J ends were trimmed by 3 bases and 3 bases, with 12 bases remaining between them. Germline CDR1 is WNHNN and CDR2 is SYGVQD (reference sequence). The CDR3 nucleotides read TGCGCCAGCAGTGACTCGAACCGGGACTACGAGCAGTACTTC. It specifies CASSDSNRDYEQYF.

The chain recombines TRBV7-9 with TRBJ2-3; 8 bases agree with TRBD2. The CDR3 contains 16 residues. Per the germline V gene, CDR1 is SEHNR and CDR2 is FQNEAQ (reference sequence). J was trimmed by 5 bases and V by 0 bases; bases with no gene match: 7. Here the CDR3 DNA reads TGTGCCAGCAGCTTAGCTCGAGCGGGGGCCCGAGATACGCAGTATTTT. Its protein product is CASSLARAGARDTQYF.

This clone came up once. This chain connects TRBV7-6 to TRBJ2-5; 9 bases map to TRBD1. Trimming removed 4 bases from V and 5 bases from J; junction bases left unmatched: 5. Per germline, CDR1 SGHVS and CDR2 FNYEAQ. This CDR3 has 14 residues. CDR3 in amino acids: CASSSIGTGETQYF. DNA for the CDR3: TGTGCCAGCAGCTCTATAGGGACAGGGGAGACCCAGTACTTC. The whole variable domain, remainder taken from reference TRBV7-6 and TRBJ2-5, is GAGVSQSPRYKVTKRGQDVALRCDPISGHVSLYWYRQALGQGPEFLTYFNYEAQQDKSGLPNDRFSAERPEGSISTLTIQRTEQRDSAMYRCASSSIGTGETQYFGPGTRLLVL.

Details on this clone: This same CDR3 is encoded by further DNA sequences in the sample. This chain uses TRBV2 with TRBJ2-7; D not resolved. Germline V lookup: CDR1 SNHLY, CDR2 FYNNEI. The CDR3 runs to 13 residues. V lost 3 bases and J lost 0, with 6 bases in between. The CDR3 region has the DNA TGTGCCAGCAGTGACTCAGTCTCCTACGAGCAGTACTTC. It translates to CASSDSVSYEQYF.

V gene TRBV9 combines with J gene TRBJ1-6, with a tentative D call TRBD1 (6 bases). Germline CDR1 is SGDLS and CDR2 is YYNGEE. This CDR3 comprises 15 residues. V lost 0 bases and J lost 6, with 10 bases in between. The CDR3, as DNA: TGTGCCAGCAGCGTAGACGGGACATTTAATTCACCCCTCCACTTT. It is translated as CASSVDGTFNSPLHF.